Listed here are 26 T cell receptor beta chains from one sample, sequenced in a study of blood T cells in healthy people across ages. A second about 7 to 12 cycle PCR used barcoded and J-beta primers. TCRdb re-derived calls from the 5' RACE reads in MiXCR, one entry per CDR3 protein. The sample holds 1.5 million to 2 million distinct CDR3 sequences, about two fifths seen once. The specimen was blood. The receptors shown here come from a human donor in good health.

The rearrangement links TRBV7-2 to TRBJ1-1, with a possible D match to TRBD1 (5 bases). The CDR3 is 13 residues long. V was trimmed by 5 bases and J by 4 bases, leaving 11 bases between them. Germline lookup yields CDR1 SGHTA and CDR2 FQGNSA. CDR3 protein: CASSTDSGTEAFF. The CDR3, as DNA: TGTGCCAGCAGCACCGACAGCGGCACTGAAGCTTTCTTT.

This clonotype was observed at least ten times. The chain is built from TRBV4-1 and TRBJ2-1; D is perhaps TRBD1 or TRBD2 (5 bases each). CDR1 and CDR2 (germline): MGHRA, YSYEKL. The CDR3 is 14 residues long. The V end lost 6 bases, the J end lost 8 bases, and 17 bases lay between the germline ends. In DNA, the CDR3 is TGCGCCAGCAGAACCTACCTCCGGGACCATGAGCAGTTCTTC. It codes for CASRTYLRDHEQFF.

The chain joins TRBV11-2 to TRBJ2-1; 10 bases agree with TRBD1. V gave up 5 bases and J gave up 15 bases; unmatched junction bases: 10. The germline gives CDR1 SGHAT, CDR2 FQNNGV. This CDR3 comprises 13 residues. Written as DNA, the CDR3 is TGTGCCAGCAGCCAACTGAGACAGGGGGCACGGTTCTTC. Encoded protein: CASSQLRQGARFF.

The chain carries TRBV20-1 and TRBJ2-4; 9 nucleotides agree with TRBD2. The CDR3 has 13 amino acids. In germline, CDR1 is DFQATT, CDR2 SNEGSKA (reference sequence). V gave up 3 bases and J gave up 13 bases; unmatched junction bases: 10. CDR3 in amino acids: CSARRLAGPEQYF. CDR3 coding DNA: TGCAGTGCTAGGAGGCTAGCGGGACCTGAGCAGTACTTC.

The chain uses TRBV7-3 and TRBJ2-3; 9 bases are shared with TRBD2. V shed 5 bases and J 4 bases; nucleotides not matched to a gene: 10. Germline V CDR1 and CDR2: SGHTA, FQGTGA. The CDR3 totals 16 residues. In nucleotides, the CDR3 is TGTGCCAGCAGCCATGTTGGCGGGGGGGCCGCAGATACGCAGTATTTT. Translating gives CASSHVGGGAADTQYF.

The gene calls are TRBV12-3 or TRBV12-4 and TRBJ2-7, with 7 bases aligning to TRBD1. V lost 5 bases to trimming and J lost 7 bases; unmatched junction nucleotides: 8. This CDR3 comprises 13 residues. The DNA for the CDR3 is TGTGCCAGCAGTCCACAGGGGCAGGGGGAGCAGTACTTC. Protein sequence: CASSPQGQGEQYF.

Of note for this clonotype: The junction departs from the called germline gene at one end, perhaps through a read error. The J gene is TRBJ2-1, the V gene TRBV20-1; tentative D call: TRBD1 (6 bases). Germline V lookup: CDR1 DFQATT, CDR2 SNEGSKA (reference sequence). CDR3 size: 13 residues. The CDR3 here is CSVRVGWGHEQFF. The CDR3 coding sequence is TGCAGTGTTAGAGTAGGATGGGGGCATGAGCAGTTCTTC.

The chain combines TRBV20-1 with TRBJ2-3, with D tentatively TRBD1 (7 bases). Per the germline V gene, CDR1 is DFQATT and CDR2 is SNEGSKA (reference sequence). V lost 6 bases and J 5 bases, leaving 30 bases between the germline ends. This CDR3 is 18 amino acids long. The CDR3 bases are TGCAGTGCCGAAAGTCGGTGGGAAACTCAGGGGGGTATAGATACGCAGTATTTT. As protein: CSAESRWETQGGIDTQYF.

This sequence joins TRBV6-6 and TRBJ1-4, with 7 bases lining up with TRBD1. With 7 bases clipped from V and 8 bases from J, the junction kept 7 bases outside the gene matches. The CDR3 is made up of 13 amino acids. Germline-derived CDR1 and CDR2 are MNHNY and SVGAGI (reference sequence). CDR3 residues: CASTPGGEEKLFF. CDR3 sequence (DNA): TGTGCCAGCACGCCAGGGGGGGAAGAAAAACTGTTTTTT.

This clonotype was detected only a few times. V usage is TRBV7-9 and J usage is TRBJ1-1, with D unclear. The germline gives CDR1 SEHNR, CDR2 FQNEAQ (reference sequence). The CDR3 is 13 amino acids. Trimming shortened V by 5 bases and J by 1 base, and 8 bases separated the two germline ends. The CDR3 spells CASSNQWNTEAFF. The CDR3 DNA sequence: TGTGCCAGCAGCAATCAATGGAACACTGAAGCTTTCTTT.

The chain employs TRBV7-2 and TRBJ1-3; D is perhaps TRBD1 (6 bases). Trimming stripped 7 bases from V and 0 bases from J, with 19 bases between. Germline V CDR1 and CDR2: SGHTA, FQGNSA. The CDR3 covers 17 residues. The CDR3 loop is CASTLGGGHDSGNTIYF. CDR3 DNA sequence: TGTGCCAGCACCCTCGGTGGGGGACACGACTCTGGAAACACCATATATTTT.

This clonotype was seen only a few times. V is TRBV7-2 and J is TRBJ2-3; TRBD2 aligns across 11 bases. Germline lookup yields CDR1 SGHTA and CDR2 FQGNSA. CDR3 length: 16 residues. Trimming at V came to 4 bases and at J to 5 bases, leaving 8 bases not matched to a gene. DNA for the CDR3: TGTGCCAGCAGCTGGGGTAGCGGGGGGGCGGTAGATACGCAGTATTTT. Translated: CASSWGSGGAVDTQYF.

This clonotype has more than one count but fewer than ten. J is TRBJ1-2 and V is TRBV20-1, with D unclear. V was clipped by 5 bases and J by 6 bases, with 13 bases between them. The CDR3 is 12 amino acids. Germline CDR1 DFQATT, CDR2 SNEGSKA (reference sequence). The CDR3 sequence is CSAVPTAHGYTF. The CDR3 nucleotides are TGCAGTGCTGTACCGACGGCGCATGGCTACACCTTC.

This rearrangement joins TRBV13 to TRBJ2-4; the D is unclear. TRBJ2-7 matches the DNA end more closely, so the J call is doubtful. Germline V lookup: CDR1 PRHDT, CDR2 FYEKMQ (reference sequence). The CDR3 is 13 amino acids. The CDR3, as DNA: TGTGCCAGCAGCTTATTTTTTCCGGGCGAGCAGTACTTC. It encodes CASSLFFPGEQYF.

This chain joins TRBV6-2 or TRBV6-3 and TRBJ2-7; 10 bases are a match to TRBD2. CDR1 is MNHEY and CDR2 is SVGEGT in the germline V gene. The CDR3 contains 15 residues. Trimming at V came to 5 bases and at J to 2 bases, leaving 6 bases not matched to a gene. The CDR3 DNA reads TGTGCCAGCAGTACCCAAGGACTAGCGGCCTACGAGCAGTACTTC. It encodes CASSTQGLAAYEQYF.

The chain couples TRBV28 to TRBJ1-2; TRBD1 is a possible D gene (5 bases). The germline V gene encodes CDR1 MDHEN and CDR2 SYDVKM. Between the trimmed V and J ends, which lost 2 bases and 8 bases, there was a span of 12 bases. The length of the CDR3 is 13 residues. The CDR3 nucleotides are TGTGCCAGCAGTTTACCAGGGAATGAGGGCTACACCTTC. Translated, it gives CASSLPGNEGYTF.

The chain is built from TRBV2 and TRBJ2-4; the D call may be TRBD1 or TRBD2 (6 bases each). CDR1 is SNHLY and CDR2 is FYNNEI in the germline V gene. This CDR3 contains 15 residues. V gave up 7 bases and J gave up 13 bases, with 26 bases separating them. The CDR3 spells CASTQRGVSYNEQYF. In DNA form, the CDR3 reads TGTGCCAGCACCCAGAGGGGGGTCTCCTACAATGAGCAGTACTTC. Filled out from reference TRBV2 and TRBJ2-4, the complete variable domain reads EPEVTQTPSHQVTQMGQEVILRCVPISNHLYFYWYRQILGQKVEFLVSFYNNEISEKSEIFDDQFSVERPDGSNFTLKIRSTKLEDSAMYFCASTQRGVSYNEQYFGAGTRLSVL.

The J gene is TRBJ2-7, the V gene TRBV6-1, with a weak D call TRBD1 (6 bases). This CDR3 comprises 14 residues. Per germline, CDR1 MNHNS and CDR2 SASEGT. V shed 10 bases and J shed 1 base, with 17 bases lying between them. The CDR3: CATASGTWSYEQYF. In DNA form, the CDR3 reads TGTGCCACAGCATCCGGGACATGGTCCTACGAGCAGTACTTC.

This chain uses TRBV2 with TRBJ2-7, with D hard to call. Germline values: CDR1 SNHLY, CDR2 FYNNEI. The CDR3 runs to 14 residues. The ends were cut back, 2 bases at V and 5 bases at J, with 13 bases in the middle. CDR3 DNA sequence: TGTGCCAGCAGTGAAAGGACGAGTTTCCACGAGCAGTACTTC. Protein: CASSERTSFHEQYF.

The CDR3 bases are TGCGCCAGCAGCCAGATGCTAGCGGGGGGAGGAGAGACCCAGTACTTC. It translates to CASSQMLAGGGETQYF. The V and J genes are TRBV4-3 and TRBJ2-5, with 11 bases aligning to TRBD2. With 3 bases clipped from V and 4 bases from J, the junction kept 7 bases outside the gene matches. Germline values: CDR1 LGHNA, CDR2 YSLEER. The CDR3 consists of 16 residues.

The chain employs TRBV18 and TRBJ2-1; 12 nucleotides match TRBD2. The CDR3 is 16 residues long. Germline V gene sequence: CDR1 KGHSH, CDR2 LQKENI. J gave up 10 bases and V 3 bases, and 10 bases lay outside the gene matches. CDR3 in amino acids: CASSPRLAGEPEEQFF. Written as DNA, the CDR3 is TGTGCCAGCTCACCCCGACTAGCGGGGGAACCGGAGGAGCAGTTCTTC.

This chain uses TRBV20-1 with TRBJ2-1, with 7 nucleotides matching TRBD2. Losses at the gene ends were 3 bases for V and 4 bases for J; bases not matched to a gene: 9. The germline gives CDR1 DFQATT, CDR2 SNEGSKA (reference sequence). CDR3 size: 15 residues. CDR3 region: CSARMSSGPYNEQFF. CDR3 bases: TGCAGTGCTAGGATGTCTAGCGGACCTTACAATGAGCAGTTCTTC.

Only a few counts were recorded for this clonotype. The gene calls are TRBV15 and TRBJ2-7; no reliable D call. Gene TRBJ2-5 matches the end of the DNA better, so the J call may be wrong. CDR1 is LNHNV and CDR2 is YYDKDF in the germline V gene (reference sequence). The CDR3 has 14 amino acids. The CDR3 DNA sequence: TGTGCCACCAGCAGAGATGTGGACCCTGGGACCCAGTACTTC. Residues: CATSRDVDPGTQYF.

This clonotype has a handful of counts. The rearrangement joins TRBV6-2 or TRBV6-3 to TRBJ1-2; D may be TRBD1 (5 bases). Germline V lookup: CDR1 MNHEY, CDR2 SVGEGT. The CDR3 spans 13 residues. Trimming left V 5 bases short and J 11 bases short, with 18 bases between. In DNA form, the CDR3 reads TGTGCCAGCAGTGGCTTGGCGAGGGGCGAGTACACCTTC. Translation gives CASSGLARGEYTF.

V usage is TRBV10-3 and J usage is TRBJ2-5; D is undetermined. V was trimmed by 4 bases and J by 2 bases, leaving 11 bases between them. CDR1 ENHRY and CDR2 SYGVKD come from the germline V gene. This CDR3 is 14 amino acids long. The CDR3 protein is CAISVREGQETQYF. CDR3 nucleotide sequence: TGTGCCATCAGTGTTAGGGAAGGGCAAGAGACCCAGTACTTC.

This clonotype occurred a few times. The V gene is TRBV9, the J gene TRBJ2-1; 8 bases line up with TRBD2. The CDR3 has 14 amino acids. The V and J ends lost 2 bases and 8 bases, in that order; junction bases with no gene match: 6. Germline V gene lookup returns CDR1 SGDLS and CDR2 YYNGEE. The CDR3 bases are TGTGCCAGCAGCGTTGGCGGGGGGTCGTATGAGCAGTTCTTC. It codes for CASSVGGGSYEQFF. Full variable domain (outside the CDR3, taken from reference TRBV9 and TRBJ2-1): DSGVTQTPKHLITATGQRVTLRCSPRSGDLSVYWYQQSLDQGLQFLIQYYNGEERAKGNILERFSAQQFPDLHSELNLSSLELGDSALYFCASSVGGGSYEQFFGPGTRLTVL.